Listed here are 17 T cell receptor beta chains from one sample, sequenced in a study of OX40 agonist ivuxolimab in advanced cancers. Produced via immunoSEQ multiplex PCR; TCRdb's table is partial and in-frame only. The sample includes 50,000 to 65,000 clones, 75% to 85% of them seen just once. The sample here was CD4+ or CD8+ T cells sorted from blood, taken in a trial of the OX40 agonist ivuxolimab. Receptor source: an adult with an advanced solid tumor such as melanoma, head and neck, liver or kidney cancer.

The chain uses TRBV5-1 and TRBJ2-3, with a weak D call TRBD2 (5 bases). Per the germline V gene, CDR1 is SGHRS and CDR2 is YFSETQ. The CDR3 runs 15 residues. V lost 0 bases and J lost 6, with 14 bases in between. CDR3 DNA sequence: TGCGCCAGCAGCTTGGATGGGGTTTCGGGGGATACGCAGTATTTT. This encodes CASSLDGVSGDTQYF.

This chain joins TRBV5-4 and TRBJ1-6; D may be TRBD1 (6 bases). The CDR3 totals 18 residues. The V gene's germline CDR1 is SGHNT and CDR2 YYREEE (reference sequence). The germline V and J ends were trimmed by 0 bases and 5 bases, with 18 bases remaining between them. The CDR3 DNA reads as TGTGCCAGCAGCTTGGAACCGGGGGGCATAGGAAATAATTCACCCCTCCACTTT. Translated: CASSLEPGGIGNNSPLHF. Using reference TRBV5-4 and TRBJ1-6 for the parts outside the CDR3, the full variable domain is ETGVTQSPTHLIKTRGQQVTLRCSSQSGHNTVSWYQQALGQGPQFIFQYYREEENGRGNFPPRFSGLQFPNYSSELNVNALELDDSALYLCASSLEPGGIGNNSPLHFGNGTRLTVT.

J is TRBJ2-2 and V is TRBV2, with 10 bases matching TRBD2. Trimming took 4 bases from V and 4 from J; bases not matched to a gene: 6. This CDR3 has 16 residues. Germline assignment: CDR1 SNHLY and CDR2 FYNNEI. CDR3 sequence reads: CASSAKRGGPTGELFF. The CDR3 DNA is TGTGCCAGCAGTGCGAAGCGGGGGGGCCCCACCGGGGAGCTGTTTTTT.

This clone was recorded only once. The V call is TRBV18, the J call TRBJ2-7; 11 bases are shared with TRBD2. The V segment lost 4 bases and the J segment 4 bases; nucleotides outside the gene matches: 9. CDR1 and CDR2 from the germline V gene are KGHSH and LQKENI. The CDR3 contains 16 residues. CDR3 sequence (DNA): TGTGCCAGCTCACAGTACGGACTAGCGGGCTTGTACGAGCAGTACTTC. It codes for CASSQYGLAGLYEQYF.

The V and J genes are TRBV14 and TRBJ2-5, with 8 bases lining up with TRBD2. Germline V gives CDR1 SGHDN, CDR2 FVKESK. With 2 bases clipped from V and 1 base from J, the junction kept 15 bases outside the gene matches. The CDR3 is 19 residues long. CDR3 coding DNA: TGTGCCAGCAGCCAACTACAAAGGGCTAGCGGGCGCTCCCAAGAGACCCAGTACTTC. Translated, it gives CASSQLQRASGRSQETQYF.

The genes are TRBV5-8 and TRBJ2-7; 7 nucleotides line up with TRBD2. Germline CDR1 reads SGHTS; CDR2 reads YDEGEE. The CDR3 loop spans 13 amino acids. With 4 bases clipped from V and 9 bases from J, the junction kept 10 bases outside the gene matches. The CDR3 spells CASSLRGGEGQYF. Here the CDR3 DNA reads TGTGCCAGCAGCCTTCGCGGGGGAGAGGGGCAGTACTTC.

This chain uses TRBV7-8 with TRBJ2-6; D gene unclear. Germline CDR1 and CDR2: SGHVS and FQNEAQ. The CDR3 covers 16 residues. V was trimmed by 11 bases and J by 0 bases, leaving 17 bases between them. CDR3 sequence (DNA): TGTGCCTCCGTCGGTCTGGGAAACTCTGGGGCCAACGTCCTGACTTTC. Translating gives CASVGLGNSGANVLTF.

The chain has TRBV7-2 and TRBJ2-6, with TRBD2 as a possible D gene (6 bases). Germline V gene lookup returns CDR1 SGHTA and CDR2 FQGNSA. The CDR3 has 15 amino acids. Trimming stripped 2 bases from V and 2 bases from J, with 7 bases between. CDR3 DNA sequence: TGTGCCAGCAGCTTATGGGAGGCTGGGGCCAACGTCCTGACTTTC. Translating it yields CASSLWEAGANVLTF.

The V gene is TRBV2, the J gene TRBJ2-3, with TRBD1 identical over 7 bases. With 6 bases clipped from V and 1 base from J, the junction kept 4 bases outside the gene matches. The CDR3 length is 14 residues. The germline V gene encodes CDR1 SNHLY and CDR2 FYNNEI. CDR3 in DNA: TGTGCCAGCAGGGTAGGGGGCGGCACAGATACGCAGTATTTT. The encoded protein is CASRVGGGTDTQYF.

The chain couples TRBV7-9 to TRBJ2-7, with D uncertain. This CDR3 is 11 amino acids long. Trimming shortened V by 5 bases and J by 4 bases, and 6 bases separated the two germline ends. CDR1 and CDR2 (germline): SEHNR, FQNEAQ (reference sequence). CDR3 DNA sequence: TGTGCCAGCAGCCGCAGTTACGAGCAGTACTTC. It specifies CASSRSYEQYF.

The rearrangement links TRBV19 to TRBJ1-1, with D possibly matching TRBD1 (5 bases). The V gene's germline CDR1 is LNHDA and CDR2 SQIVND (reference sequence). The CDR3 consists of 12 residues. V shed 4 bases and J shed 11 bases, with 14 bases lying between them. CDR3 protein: CASSTQGTSAFF. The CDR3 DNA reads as TGTGCCAGTAGTACCCAGGGTACCTCGGCTTTCTTT. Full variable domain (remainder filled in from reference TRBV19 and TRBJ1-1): DGGITQSPKYLFRKEGQNVTLSCEQNLNHDAMYWYRQDPGQGLRLIYYSQIVNDFQKGDIAEGYSVSREKKESFPLTVTSAQKNPTAFYLCASSTQGTSAFFGQGTRLTVV.

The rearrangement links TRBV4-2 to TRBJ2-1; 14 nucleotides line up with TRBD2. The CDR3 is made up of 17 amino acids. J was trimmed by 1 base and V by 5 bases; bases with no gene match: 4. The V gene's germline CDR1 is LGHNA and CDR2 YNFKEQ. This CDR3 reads CASSGLAGGRSYNEQFF. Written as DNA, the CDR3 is TGTGCCAGCAGCGGACTAGCGGGGGGCCGATCCTACAATGAGCAGTTCTTC.

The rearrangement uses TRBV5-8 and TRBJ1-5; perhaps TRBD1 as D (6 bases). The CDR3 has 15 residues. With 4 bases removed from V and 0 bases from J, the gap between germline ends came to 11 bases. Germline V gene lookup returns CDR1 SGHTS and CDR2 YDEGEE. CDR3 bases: TGTGCCAGCAGCCCGGGGACAAATAGCAATCAGCCCCAGCATTTT. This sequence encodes CASSPGTNSNQPQHF.

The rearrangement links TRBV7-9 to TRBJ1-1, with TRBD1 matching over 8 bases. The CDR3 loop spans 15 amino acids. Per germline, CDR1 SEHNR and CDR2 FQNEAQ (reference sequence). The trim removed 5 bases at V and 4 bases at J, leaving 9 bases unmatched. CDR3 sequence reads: CASSPNRGSGTEAFF. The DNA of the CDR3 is TGTGCCAGCAGCCCCAACAGGGGGTCGGGCACTGAAGCTTTCTTT.

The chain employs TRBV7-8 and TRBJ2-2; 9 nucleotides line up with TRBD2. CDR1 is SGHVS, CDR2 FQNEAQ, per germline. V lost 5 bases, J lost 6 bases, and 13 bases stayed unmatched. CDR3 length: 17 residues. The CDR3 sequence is CASSPMMRGGEAGELFF. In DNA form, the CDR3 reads TGTGCCAGCAGCCCCATGATGCGGGGGGGCGAGGCCGGGGAGCTGTTTTTT.

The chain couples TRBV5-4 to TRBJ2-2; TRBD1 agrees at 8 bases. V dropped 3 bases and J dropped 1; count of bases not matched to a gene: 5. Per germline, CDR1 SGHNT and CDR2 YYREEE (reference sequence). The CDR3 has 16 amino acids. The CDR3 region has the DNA TGTGCCAGCAGCTACGGACAGGGTGGGAACACCGGGGAGCTGTTTTTT. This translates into CASSYGQGGNTGELFF. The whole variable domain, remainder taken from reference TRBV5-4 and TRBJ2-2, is ETGVTQSPTHLIKTRGQQVTLRCSSQSGHNTVSWYQQALGQGPQFIFQYYREEENGRGNFPPRFSGLQFPNYSSELNVNALELDDSALYLCASSYGQGGNTGELFFGEGSRLTVL.

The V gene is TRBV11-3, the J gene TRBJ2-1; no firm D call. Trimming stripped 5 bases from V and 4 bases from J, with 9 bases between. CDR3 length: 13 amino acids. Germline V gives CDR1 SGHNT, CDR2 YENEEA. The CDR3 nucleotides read TGTGCCAGCAGCCGAGACTCTTACAATGAGCAGTTCTTC. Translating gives CASSRDSYNEQFF.